These 23 T cell receptor beta chains share one sample of origin, sequenced in a study of early T cells in non-severe SARS-CoV-2 infection. One entry per CDR3 protein, called by TCRdb with MiXCR from the 5' RACE reads. The sample includes roughly 53,000 distinct CDR3 sequences, 10% seen only once; the top ten take about 4.3%. The sequencing input was whole blood. Every receptor here comes from an adult who was a healthcare worker with PCR-confirmed SARS-CoV-2 infection or an uninfected control (not recorded which).

This clonotype was detected ten times or more. The chain carries TRBV20-1 and TRBJ2-7; 8 nucleotides match TRBD1. V was pared by 3 bases and J by 7 bases, with 5 bases of the junction left unmatched. This CDR3 has 12 residues. Germline values: CDR1 DFQATT, CDR2 SNEGSKA (reference sequence). As DNA, the CDR3 is TGCAGTGCTAGCGGGGGACAGGATGAGCAGTACTTC. This sequence encodes CSASGGQDEQYF.

In nucleotides, the CDR3 is TGTGCCAGCATCCTTGACAGGGAGTACAATGAGCAGTTCTTC. This translates into CASILDREYNEQFF. The genes are TRBV6-1 and TRBJ2-1, with 7 bases identical to TRBD1. Germline values: CDR1 MNHNS, CDR2 SASEGT. The CDR3 has 14 residues. The V segment lost 7 bases and the J segment 4 bases; nucleotides outside the gene matches: 7.

This clonotype was seen repeatedly, ten times or more. This rearrangement joins TRBV7-9 to TRBJ2-5; 9 bases line up with TRBD1. V was pared by 5 bases and J by 4 bases, with 20 bases of the junction left unmatched. The CDR3 runs 19 residues. Germline V gene sequence: CDR1 SEHNR, CDR2 FQNEAQ (reference sequence). The CDR3 nucleotides read TGTGCCAGCAGCCAATATCGGGACAGGGACCGGCTAGAGGGAGAGACCCAGTACTTC. Its protein product is CASSQYRDRDRLEGETQYF.

There are many counts of this clonotype. This chain links TRBV6-4 with TRBJ2-1, with 11 bases fitting TRBD2. The V gene end was trimmed by 3 bases and the J gene end by 7 bases; junction bases not matched to a gene: 2. The CDR3 is 14 residues long. Germline V gene sequence: CDR1 MRHNA, CDR2 SNTAGT. The CDR3 sequence is CASSEASGGNEQFF. Here the CDR3 DNA reads TGTGCCAGCAGTGAGGCTAGCGGGGGGAATGAGCAGTTCTTC.

V and J are TRBV19 and TRBJ2-7, with D perhaps being TRBD1 or TRBD2 (5 bases each). Trimming stripped 8 bases from V and 5 bases from J, with 13 bases between. The CDR3 loop spans 12 amino acids. Per germline, CDR1 LNHDA and CDR2 SQIVND (reference sequence). CDR3 coding DNA: TGTGCCAGTGGGACGCGAGGCCACGAGCAGTACTTC. It yields the protein CASGTRGHEQYF.

This clonotype was counted only a few times. The chain carries TRBV9 and TRBJ1-1, with unresolved D. V was shortened by 0 bases and J by 8 bases, with 11 bases between the two germline ends. The germline CDR1 and CDR2 sequences are SGDLS and YYNGEE. There are 13 residues in the CDR3. CDR3: CASSVVGAAEAFF. CDR3 bases: TGTGCCAGCAGCGTAGTCGGCGCGGCCGAAGCTTTCTTT.

In its sample, this clonotype was seen a few times. V usage is TRBV24-1 and J usage is TRBJ2-1, with 7 bases fitting TRBD1. V was clipped by 4 bases and J by 4 bases; unmatched bases: 6. From germline, CDR1 is KGHDR and CDR2 SFDVKD. There are 15 residues in the CDR3. The CDR3 nucleotides read TGTGCCACCAGTGACCCCGGGACAGAATACAATGAGCAGTTCTTC. It encodes CATSDPGTEYNEQFF.

This clonotype was seen repeatedly, ten times or more. The genes are TRBV4-1 and TRBJ2-7, with D hard to call. The ends were cut back, 0 bases at V and 5 bases at J, with 8 bases in the middle. The CDR3 loop spans 13 amino acids. Germline V gene data show CDR1 as MGHRA and CDR2 as YSYEKL. The CDR3 nucleotides read TGCGCCAGCAGCCAAGATGGCGGTGACGAGCAGTACTTC. Protein: CASSQDGGDEQYF.

The chain joins TRBV10-3 to TRBJ2-7, with unresolved D. Trimming took 5 bases from V and 3 from J, leaving 11 bases between them. This CDR3 spans 13 amino acids. In germline, CDR1 is ENHRY, CDR2 SYGVKD. The CDR3 protein is CAISSTELYEQYF. The CDR3 DNA is TGTGCCATCAGTTCGACGGAACTCTACGAGCAGTACTTC.

This clonotype was seen many times. The genes are TRBV30 and TRBJ1-5; D is uncertain. Germline V gene sequence: CDR1 GTSNPN, CDR2 SVGIG (reference sequence). This CDR3 has 11 amino acids. The V and J ends lost 5 bases and 9 bases respectively, with 11 bases between them. CDR3: CAWGPLGPQHF. The CDR3 coding sequence is TGTGCCTGGGGGCCTCTTGGGCCCCAGCATTTT.

This clonotype was counted a few times. The chain joins TRBV7-8 to TRBJ2-1; perhaps TRBD2 as D (6 bases). This CDR3 is built from 14 residues. Germline values: CDR1 SGHVS, CDR2 FQNEAQ. V shed 1 base and J shed 5 bases, with 9 bases lying between them. CDR3 sequence (DNA): TGTGCCAGCAGCTTAGGGCGGGAAAACAATGAGCAGTTCTTC. Amino acids: CASSLGRENNEQFF.

This clonotype was detected ten times or more. The chain combines TRBV7-3 with TRBJ2-2; D is ambiguous. Between the trimmed V and J ends, which lost 1 base and 4 bases, there was a span of 4 bases. The CDR3 length is 13 residues. From germline, CDR1 is SGHTA and CDR2 FQGTGA. The CDR3 region has the DNA TGTGCCAGCAGCTTAATGGGCACCGGGGAGCTGTTTTTT. It translates to CASSLMGTGELFF.

The chain has TRBV6-2 or TRBV6-3 and TRBJ2-5; D unresolved. Germline V gene sequence: CDR1 MNHEY, CDR2 SVGEGT. V was cut by 7 bases and J by 4 bases, with 10 bases left in between. The CDR3 has 12 amino acids. CDR3 sequence (DNA): TGTGCCAGCACGACGGGCGGAGAGACCCAGTACTTC. It encodes CASTTGGETQYF.

At least ten counts were recorded for this clonotype. The rearrangement uses TRBV11-2 and TRBJ2-4; D may be TRBD1 or TRBD2 (6 bases each). With 1 base removed from V and 0 bases from J, the gap between germline ends came to 13 bases. The germline gives CDR1 SGHAT, CDR2 FQNNGV. The CDR3 runs 17 residues. The chain's CDR3 is CASSLVPGAVAKNIQYF. The CDR3 DNA follows: TGTGCCAGCAGCTTAGTTCCGGGGGCAGTAGCCAAAAACATTCAGTACTTC.

The sample holds many counts of this clonotype. The chain joins TRBV4-1 to TRBJ2-7; 8 bases align to TRBD2. This CDR3 has 14 amino acids. With V trimmed by 4 bases and J by 6 bases, 8 bases remained unmatched. Germline lookup yields CDR1 MGHRA and CDR2 YSYEKL. CDR3 coding DNA: TGCGCCAGCAGCCCATGGACTAGCCTTGGCGAGCAGTACTTC. Its translation is CASSPWTSLGEQYF.

The chain carries TRBV18 and TRBJ1-2, with D possibly TRBD1 on 6 matching bases. Looked up from germline, CDR1 is KGHSH and CDR2 is LQKENI. CDR3 size: 15 residues. V was pared by 2 bases and J by 4 bases, with 14 bases between. CDR3 nucleotide sequence: TGTGCCAGCTCACCAGCTCAGGGGCGCGGCTATGGCTACACCTTC. Its translation: CASSPAQGRGYGYTF. Looking up the rest from reference TRBV18 and TRBJ1-2 gives the full variable domain: NAGVMQNPRHLVRRRGQEARLRCSPMKGHSHVYWYRQLPEEGLKFMVYLQKENIIDESGMPKERFSAEFPKEGPSILRIQQVVRGDSAAYFCASSPAQGRGYGYTFGSGTRLTVV.

There are many counts of this clonotype. This chain joins TRBV5-6 and TRBJ2-3; TRBD1 matches at 11 bases. The CDR3 length is 16 residues. The V gene end was trimmed by 4 bases and the J gene end by 4 bases; junction bases not matched to a gene: 8. Germline-derived CDR1 and CDR2 are SGHDT and YYEEEE. In DNA form, the CDR3 reads TGTGCCAGCAGCCTCTACGGGACAGGGGGGTCAGATACGCAGTATTTT. Its protein is CASSLYGTGGSDTQYF.

Only a few counts were recorded for this clonotype. The chain is built from TRBV7-9 and TRBJ1-3; D gene unclear. This CDR3 comprises 13 residues. V lost 4 bases and J lost 0, with 4 bases in between. Per germline, CDR1 SEHNR and CDR2 FQNEAQ (reference sequence). CDR3 sequence (DNA): TGTGCCAGCAGCTCCAACTCTGGAAACACCATATATTTT. Its translation is CASSSNSGNTIYF.

The table lists this clonotype with many counts. V and J are TRBV24-1 and TRBJ2-5; tentatively, D is TRBD1 (6 bases). Germline CDR1 and CDR2: KGHDR and SFDVKD. The CDR3 totals 16 residues. Trimming took 7 bases from V and 2 from J, leaving 19 bases between them. The CDR3 nucleotides are TGTGCCACCAGCCCCGGGTTGGGGGCGAAACAAGAGACCCAGTACTTC. This translates into CATSPGLGAKQETQYF.

The chain employs TRBV2 and TRBJ1-2, with D unclear. The germline V gene encodes CDR1 SNHLY and CDR2 FYNNEI. The CDR3 has 14 residues. V dropped 6 bases and J dropped 7 bases, with 18 bases sitting between them. The CDR3 DNA is TGTGCCAGCAGACAACTTGGTGACGGCGCTGGCTACACCTTC. It yields the protein CASRQLGDGAGYTF.

This rearrangement joins TRBV6-5 to TRBJ2-2; D is possibly TRBD1 (5 bases). The V and J ends lost 5 bases and 0 bases respectively, with 10 bases between them. CDR1 and CDR2 (germline): MNHEY, SVGAGI. This CDR3 is built from 15 residues. The CDR3 protein is CASSRQRPNTGELFF. The CDR3 nucleotides are TGTGCCAGCAGTCGACAGAGACCGAACACCGGGGAGCTGTTTTTT.

This clonotype was detected a few times. The chain carries TRBV15 and TRBJ2-1; D possibly corresponds to TRBD1 (6 bases). The V gene's germline CDR1 is LNHNV and CDR2 YYDKDF (reference sequence). V was clipped by 3 bases and J by 5 bases, with 17 bases between them. This CDR3 spans 16 amino acids. CDR3 sequence reads: CATSSLGTRGNNEQFF. CDR3 DNA sequence: TGTGCCACCAGCAGTTTGGGGACACGAGGAAACAATGAGCAGTTCTTC.

This clonotype was found a few times. This chain joins TRBV19 and TRBJ2-5, with D unclear. CDR1 is LNHDA and CDR2 is SQIVND in the germline V gene (reference sequence). The length of the CDR3 is 14 residues. V was clipped by 1 base and J by 1 base, with 7 bases between them. CDR3 sequence: CASSIGPSQETQYF. CDR3 DNA: TGTGCCAGTAGTATAGGTCCGTCCCAAGAGACCCAGTACTTC.